The sequence of this T cell receptor beta chain was determined in a study of CD8 T cells in Susac syndrome. This CDR3 is 15 amino acids long. Germline V CDR1 and CDR2: MNHNS, SASEGT. Deletions cut 0 bases from V and 10 bases from J, with 19 bases between. Reverse transcription of about 0.45 to 1 ug RNA used random hexamers. Amplification of TCR beta CDR3 used immunoSEQ multiplex PCR across 54 Vbeta and 13 Jbeta. TCRdb re-analysed the immunoSEQ multiplex PCR reads in MiXCR, keeping a single row per CDR3 protein. Of some 120,000 distinct CDR3 sequences detected, 80% to 95% appear once; the ten largest clones hold 0.12%. Sequencing targeted TCR beta in T cells from blood (CD8+ and CD4+). The TEMRA cells underwent FACS enrichment, while the CD8+ and CD4+ T cells underwent negative isolation.

The sequence came from a human donor in good health. The J gene is TRBJ2-7, the V gene TRBV6-1; D perhaps matches TRBD1 (5 bases). The sample taken for sequencing was CD8+ T cells from PBMCs. CDR3 DNA sequence: TGTGCCAGCAGTGAAGCGTGGGGCAGGGAAAGAGAACAGTACTTC. Translated, it gives CASSEAWGREREQYF.